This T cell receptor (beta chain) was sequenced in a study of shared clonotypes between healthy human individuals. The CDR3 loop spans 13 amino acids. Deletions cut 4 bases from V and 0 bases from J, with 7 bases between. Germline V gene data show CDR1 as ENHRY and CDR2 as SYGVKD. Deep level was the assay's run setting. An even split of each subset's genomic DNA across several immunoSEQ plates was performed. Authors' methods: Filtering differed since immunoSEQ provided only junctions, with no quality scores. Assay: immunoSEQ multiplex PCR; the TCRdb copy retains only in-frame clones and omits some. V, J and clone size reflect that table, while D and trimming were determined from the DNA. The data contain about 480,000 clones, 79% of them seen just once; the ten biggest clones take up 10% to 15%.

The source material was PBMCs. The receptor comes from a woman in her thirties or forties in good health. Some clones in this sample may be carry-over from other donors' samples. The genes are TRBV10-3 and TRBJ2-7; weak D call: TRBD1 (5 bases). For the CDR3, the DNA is TGTGCCATCAGTGCAGGGAACTCCTACGAGCAGTACTTC. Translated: CAISAGNSYEQYF.